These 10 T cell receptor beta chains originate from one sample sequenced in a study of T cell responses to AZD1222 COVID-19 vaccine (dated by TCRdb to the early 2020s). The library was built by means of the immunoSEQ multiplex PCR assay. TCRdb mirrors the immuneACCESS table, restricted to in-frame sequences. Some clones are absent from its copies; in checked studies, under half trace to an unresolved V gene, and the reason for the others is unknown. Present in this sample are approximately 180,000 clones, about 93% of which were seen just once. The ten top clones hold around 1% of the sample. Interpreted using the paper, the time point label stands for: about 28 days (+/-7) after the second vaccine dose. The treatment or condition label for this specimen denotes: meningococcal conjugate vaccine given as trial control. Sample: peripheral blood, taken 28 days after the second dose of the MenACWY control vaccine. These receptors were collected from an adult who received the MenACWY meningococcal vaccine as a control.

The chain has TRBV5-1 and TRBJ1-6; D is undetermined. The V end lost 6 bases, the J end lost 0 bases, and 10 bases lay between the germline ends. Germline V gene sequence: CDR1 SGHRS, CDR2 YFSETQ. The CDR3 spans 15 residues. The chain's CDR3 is CASKSESSYNSPLHF. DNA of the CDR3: TGCGCCAGCAAATCGGAGAGCTCCTATAATTCACCCCTCCACTTT.

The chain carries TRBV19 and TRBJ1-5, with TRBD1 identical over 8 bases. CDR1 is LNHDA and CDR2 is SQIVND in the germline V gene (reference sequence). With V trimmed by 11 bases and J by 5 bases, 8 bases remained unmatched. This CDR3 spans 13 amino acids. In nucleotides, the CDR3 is TGTGCCTCGAAGGACAGGGATTATCAGCCCCAGCATTTT. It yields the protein CASKDRDYQPQHF.

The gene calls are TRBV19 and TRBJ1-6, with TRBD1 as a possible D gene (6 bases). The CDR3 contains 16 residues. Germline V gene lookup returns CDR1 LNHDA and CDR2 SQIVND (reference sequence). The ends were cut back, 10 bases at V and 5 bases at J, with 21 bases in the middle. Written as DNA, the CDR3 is TGTGCCACCCAACGACAGGCGCAAATAAATAATTCACCCCTCCACTTT. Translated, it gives CATQRQAQINNSPLHF.

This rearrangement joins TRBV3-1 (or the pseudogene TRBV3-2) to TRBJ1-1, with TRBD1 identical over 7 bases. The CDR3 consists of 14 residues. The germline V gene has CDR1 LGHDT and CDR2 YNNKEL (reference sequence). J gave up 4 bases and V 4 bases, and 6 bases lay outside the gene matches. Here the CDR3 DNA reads TGTGCCAGCAGCCTAAACACAGGGGCCACTGAAGCTTTCTTT. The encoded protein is CASSLNTGATEAFF.

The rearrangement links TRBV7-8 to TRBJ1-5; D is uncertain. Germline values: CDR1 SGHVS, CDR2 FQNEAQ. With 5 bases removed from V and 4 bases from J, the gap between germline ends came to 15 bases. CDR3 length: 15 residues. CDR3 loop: CASSLTVVGNQPQHF. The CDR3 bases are TGTGCCAGCAGCCTCACGGTGGTTGGGAATCAGCCCCAGCATTTT.

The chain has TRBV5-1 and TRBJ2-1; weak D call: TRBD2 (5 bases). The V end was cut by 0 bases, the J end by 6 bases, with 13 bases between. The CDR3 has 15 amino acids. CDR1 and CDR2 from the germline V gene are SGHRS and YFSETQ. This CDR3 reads CASSLDPDSLNEQFF. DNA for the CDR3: TGCGCCAGCAGCTTGGACCCGGACTCCCTCAATGAGCAGTTCTTC.

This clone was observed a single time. In DNA form, the CDR3 reads TGCGCCAGCAGCGCTCAGGGAACGGTAGCTTTCTTT. It yields the protein CASSAQGTVAFF. The chain couples TRBV5-1 to TRBJ1-1; D is perhaps TRBD1 (5 bases). Between the trimmed V and J ends, which lost 4 bases and 10 bases, there was a span of 14 bases. The CDR3 consists of 12 residues. CDR1 is SGHRS, CDR2 YFSETQ, per germline.

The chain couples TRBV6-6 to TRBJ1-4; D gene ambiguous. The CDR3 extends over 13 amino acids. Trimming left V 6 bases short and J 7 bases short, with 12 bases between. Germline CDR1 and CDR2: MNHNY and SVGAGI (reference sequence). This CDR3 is CASSLLGSEKLFF. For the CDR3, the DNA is TGTGCCAGCAGCCTTCTCGGATCTGAAAAACTGTTTTTT.

CDR3 region: CASSDRVGTEAFF. In nucleotides, the CDR3 is TGTGCCAGTAGTGACAGGGTGGGGACTGAAGCTTTCTTT. The chain employs TRBV19 and TRBJ1-1; TRBD1 matches 7 bases. Germline values: CDR1 LNHDA, CDR2 SQIVND (reference sequence). Trimming took 5 bases from V and 5 from J; bases not matched to a gene: 5. The CDR3 runs to 13 residues.

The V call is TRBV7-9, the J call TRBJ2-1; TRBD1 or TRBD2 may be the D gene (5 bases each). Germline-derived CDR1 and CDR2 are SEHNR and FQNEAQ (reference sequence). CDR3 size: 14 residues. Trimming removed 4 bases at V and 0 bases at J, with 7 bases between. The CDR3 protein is CASSWGYSYNEQFF. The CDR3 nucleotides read TGTGCCAGCAGCTGGGGGTACTCCTACAATGAGCAGTTCTTC. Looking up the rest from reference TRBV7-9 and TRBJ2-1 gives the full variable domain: DTGVSQNPRHKITKRGQNVTFRCDPISEHNRLYWYRQTLGQGPEFLTYFQNEAQLEKSRLLSDRFSAERPKGSFSTLEIQRTEQGDSAMYLCASSWGYSYNEQFFGPGTRLTVL.